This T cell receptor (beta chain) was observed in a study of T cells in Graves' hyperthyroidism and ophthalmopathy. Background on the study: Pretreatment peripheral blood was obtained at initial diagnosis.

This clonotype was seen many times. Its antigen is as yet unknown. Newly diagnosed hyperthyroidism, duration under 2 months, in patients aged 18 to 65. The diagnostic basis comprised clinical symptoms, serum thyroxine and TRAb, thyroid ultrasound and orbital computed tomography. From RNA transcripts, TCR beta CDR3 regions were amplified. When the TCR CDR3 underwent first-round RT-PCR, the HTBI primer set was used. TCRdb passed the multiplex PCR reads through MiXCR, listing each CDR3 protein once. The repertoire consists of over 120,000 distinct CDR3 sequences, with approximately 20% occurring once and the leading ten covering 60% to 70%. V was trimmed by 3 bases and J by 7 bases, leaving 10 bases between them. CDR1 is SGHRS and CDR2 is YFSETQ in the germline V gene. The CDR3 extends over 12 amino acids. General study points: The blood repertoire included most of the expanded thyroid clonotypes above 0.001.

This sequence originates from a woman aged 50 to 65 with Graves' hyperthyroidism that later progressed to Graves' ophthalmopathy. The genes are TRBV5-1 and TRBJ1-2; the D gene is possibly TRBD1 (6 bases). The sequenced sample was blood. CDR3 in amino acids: CASSWDTSGYTF. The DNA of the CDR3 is TGCGCCAGCAGCTGGGACACGAGTGGCTACACCTTC. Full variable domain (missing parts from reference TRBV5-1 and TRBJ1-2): KAGVTQTPRYLIKTRGQQVTLSCSPISGHRSVSWYQQTPGQGLQFLFEYFSETQRNKGNFPGRFSGRQFSNSRSEMNVSTLELGDSALYLCASSWDTSGYTFGSGTRLTVV.